The sequence of this TCR beta chain was determined in a study of a mutant IDH1 vaccine in newly diagnosed glioma. Across the whole study: Vaccination of patients was performed eight times, in weeks 1, 3, 5, 7, 11, 15, 19 and 23. Vaccination followed radiotherapy alone by 4-6 weeks, or accompanied temozolomide cycles.

Notes on this clone: Its cognate antigen is unknown.

The time point here: week 5, during vaccination. The investigators gave 300 ug of mutant IDH1 20-mer peptide in each vaccine dose, together with topical imiquimod. The repertoire was sequenced with immunoSEQ multiplex PCR; TCRdb's copy has only in-frame clones and lacks some. This sample carries nearly 55,000 clones, 81% of them seen once, and the ten largest clones take 3% to 4%. The V and J ends lost 6 bases and 14 bases, in that order; junction bases with no gene match: 18. The CDR3 has 15 amino acids. Germline assignment: CDR1 SGHAT and CDR2 FQNNGV. Study-wide findings and caveats: Patients showed vaccine-induced immune responses at a rate of 80% to 95%.

This TCR derives from a man aged 25 to 45 with glioma. The sample was PBMCs, taken from a glioma patient whose treatment included an IDH1 peptide vaccine. The chain combines TRBV11-2 with TRBJ2-1, with 8 bases that match TRBD2. This CDR3 is CASSPSRGAGGWEFF. As DNA, the CDR3 is TGTGCCAGCAGTCCTTCGCGGGGGGCCGGAGGATGGGAGTTCTTC.